This T cell receptor beta chain was recovered during a study of T cell responses to AZD1222 COVID-19 vaccine. Sequencing was performed with immunoSEQ multiplex PCR; in TCRdb, only in-frame clones are kept and a portion is missing. The profile covers about 85,000 clones, with less than 90% appearing a single time and roughly 7.5% taken by the ten largest. V was pared by 4 bases and J by 2 bases, with 15 bases between. CDR3 length equals 16 residues. Germline CDR1 and CDR2: LNHNV and YYDKDF (reference sequence). The sample in question was peripheral blood, obtained on day 0 of AZD1222 vaccination. This clonotype was obtained from an adult in good health. V gene TRBV15 combines with J gene TRBJ1-3, with a possible D match to TRBD1 (5 bases). The DNA of the CDR3 is TGTGCCACCAGCACCTCCCCGGGGGGGACTGGAAACACCATATATTTT. It is translated as CATSTSPGGTGNTIYF.